These 9 T cell receptor beta chains came from one sample sequenced in a study of blood T cells in healthy people across ages (dated by TCRdb to the mid-2010s). Library method: 5' RACE. TCRdb names Illumina HiSeq 2500 as the instrument used. A second PCR of about 6 to 11 cycles was performed with a sample-barcoded 5' primer and a J-beta primer mix. TCRdb trimmed public reads at Q25 via fastp, called clones via MiXCR and kept in-frame beta chains. Rows merge per CDR3 protein into single entries with the most common DNA and genes. The sample includes approximately 730,000 distinct CDR3 sequences, with roughly 53% observed a single time. The ten biggest clones cover roughly two fifths of the sample. The specimen was blood. Source of these receptors: a man older than 75 in good health.

This chain connects TRBV7-2 to TRBJ2-1; TRBD1 matches 7 bases. The CDR3 has 14 residues. The trim removed 4 bases at V and 6 bases at J, leaving 6 bases unmatched. The germline CDR1 and CDR2 sequences are SGHTA and FQGNSA. CDR3 DNA sequence: TGTGCCAGCAGCTCCCGACAGGGCGCCAATGAGCAGTTCTTC. Its translation is CASSSRQGANEQFF.

There are a few counts of this clonotype. The CDR3: CASERGSQETQYF. In nucleotides, the CDR3 is TGTGCCAGCGAAAGAGGCAGCCAAGAGACCCAGTACTTC. The chain recombines TRBV13 with TRBJ2-5; D unclear. The V end was cut by 8 bases, the J end by 1 base, with 11 bases between. Germline V gives CDR1 PRHDT, CDR2 FYEKMQ (reference sequence). The CDR3 runs to 13 residues.

This clonotype turned up a few times. This chain connects TRBV27 to TRBJ2-7; D may be TRBD1 or TRBD2 (5 bases each). CDR1 is MNHEY, CDR2 SMNVEV, per germline (reference sequence). This CDR3 has 14 residues. V shed 8 bases and J shed 2 bases, with 16 bases lying between them. The CDR3 sequence is CASPRDEGPYEQYF. The DNA for the CDR3 is TGTGCCAGCCCCCGGGACGAGGGCCCCTACGAGCAGTACTTC.

The genes are TRBV25-1 and TRBJ2-7; 8 nucleotides line up with TRBD1. This CDR3 comprises 16 residues. With V trimmed by 4 bases and J by 4 bases, 12 bases remained unmatched. Germline lookup yields CDR1 MGHDK and CDR2 SYGVNS. The DNA for the CDR3 is TGTGCCAGCAGTGTTGGCTCCGGGACAGGAAGGTACGAGCAGTACTTC. As protein: CASSVGSGTGRYEQYF.

DNA of the CDR3: TGTGCCACGGACCTGAACACTGAAGCTTTCTTT. Protein product: CATDLNTEAFF. The rearrangement uses TRBV6-6 and TRBJ1-1; D is ambiguous. The CDR3 is made up of 11 amino acids. Germline V lookup: CDR1 MNHNY, CDR2 SVGAGI (reference sequence). Trimming took 10 bases from V and 0 from J, leaving 6 bases between them.

This clonotype was observed a few times. The genes are TRBV10-3 and TRBJ2-7; 12 bases are a match to TRBD2. Germline CDR1 reads ENHRY; CDR2 reads SYGVKD. J lost 2 bases, V lost 6 bases, and 11 bases had no gene match. The CDR3 is 17 residues long. CDR3 residues: CAISVIWTSGEAYEQYF. DNA of the CDR3: TGTGCCATCAGCGTCATTTGGACTAGCGGGGAAGCCTACGAGCAGTACTTC.

In this sample, this clonotype turned up a few times. This chain connects TRBV18 to TRBJ1-2, with TRBD1 matching over 7 bases. This CDR3 is built from 14 residues. Germline values: CDR1 KGHSH, CDR2 LQKENI. Trimming at V came to 6 bases and at J to 1 base, leaving 5 bases not matched to a gene. CDR3: CASSSGQINYGYTF. The DNA of the CDR3 is TGTGCCAGCTCGTCGGGACAGATTAACTATGGCTACACCTTC.

Written as DNA, the CDR3 is TGTGCCATCAGTGAGTCGCCGGGACTAGGCTCCTACGAGCAGTACTTC. Its translation: CAISESPGLGSYEQYF. V is TRBV10-3 and J is TRBJ2-4; 8 bases agree with TRBD2. The J call may be in error: the DNA end matches TRBJ2-7 better. The CDR3 consists of 16 residues. CDR1 is ENHRY and CDR2 is SYGVKD in the germline V gene.

This chain joins TRBV11-2 and TRBJ1-2; D is possibly TRBD1 (5 bases). Trimming cost V 3 bases and J 10 bases, with 12 bases left between them. This CDR3 region has 12 residues. Looked up from germline, CDR1 is SGHAT and CDR2 is FQNNGV. Here the CDR3 reads CASSFGGAYYTF. The CDR3 DNA sequence: TGTGCCAGCAGCTTCGGCGGGGCGTACTACACCTTC.